A few counts support the clone carrying this T cell receptor (beta chain). The antigen is undetermined. The sample originates from a study of T cell responses to AZD1222 COVID-19 vaccine. Broader study findings: In all cases, repertoires were sampled only after the peak T cell response. Increased Spike-specific TCR breadth and depth were observed after two AZD1222 doses. Close to half of all spike-specific TCRs reportedly target regions of the variants that are unmutated.

The V segment lost 2 bases and the J segment 4 bases; nucleotides outside the gene matches: 3. There are 14 residues in the CDR3. Germline V CDR1 and CDR2: SEHNR, FQNEAQ (reference sequence). The table came from immunoSEQ multiplex PCR; TCRdb's copy has only in-frame clones and leaves some out. The data show roughly 50,000 clones, with over 65% seen just once and 6.6% held by the top ten. This clonotype originated in an adult in good health. Specimen: peripheral blood, collected on day 0 of AZD1222 vaccination. This chain joins TRBV7-9 and TRBJ1-1; the match to TRBD1 covers 8 bases. The CDR3 loop is CASSLTGGITEAFF. The CDR3 DNA is TGTGCCAGCAGCTTAACAGGGGGGATCACTGAAGCTTTCTTT.